A single sample is the source of the 13 T cell receptor beta chains below, sequenced in a study of OX40 agonist ivuxolimab in advanced cancers. Here immunoSEQ multiplex PCR was the method, and the copy in TCRdb shows in-frame clones only, minus some. Of some 130,000 clones in the sample, 85% to 90% are singletons; the top ten hold more than 0.45%. The starting material was CD4+ or CD8+ T cells sorted from blood, obtained in a trial of the OX40 agonist ivuxolimab. These receptors were collected from an adult with an advanced solid tumor such as melanoma, head and neck, liver or kidney cancer.

The rearrangement links TRBV9 to TRBJ1-2; D is unclear. Germline values: CDR1 SGDLS, CDR2 YYNGEE. This CDR3 is built from 13 residues. The V end was cut by 0 bases, the J end by 8 bases, with 11 bases between. CDR3 coding DNA: TGTGCCAGCAGCGTAGACGGGGATTACGGCTACACCTTC. Its translation is CASSVDGDYGYTF.

This clone was found once. The chain has TRBV7-9 and TRBJ1-5; the D is unclear. CDR1 and CDR2 (germline): SEHNR, FQNEAQ (reference sequence). V shed 1 base and J shed 2 bases, with 6 bases lying between them. CDR3 length: 14 residues. As DNA, the CDR3 is TGTGCCAGCAGCTTAGGGCAGGGCAATCAGCCCCAGCATTTT. It translates to CASSLGQGNQPQHF. Together with reference TRBV7-9 and TRBJ1-5, the CDR3 gives the full variable domain: DTGVSQNPRHKITKRGQNVTFRCDPISEHNRLYWYRQTLGQGPEFLTYFQNEAQLEKSRLLSDRFSAERPKGSFSTLEIQRTEQGDSAMYLCASSLGQGNQPQHFGDGTRLSIL.

This chain's CDR3 is CASSFFFGASGGGEETQYF. The CDR3 nucleotides read TGTGCCAGCAGCTTCTTCTTTGGGGCTAGCGGGGGAGGGGAGGAGACCCAGTACTTC. This chain connects TRBV7-2 to TRBJ2-5; 10 bases line up with TRBD2. Germline CDR1 reads SGHTA; CDR2 reads FQGNSA. This CDR3 region has 19 residues. The trim removed 3 bases at V and 5 bases at J, leaving 18 bases unmatched.

This chain connects TRBV5-1 to TRBJ2-3; 10 bases line up with TRBD2. V trimming: 5 bases; J trimming: 1 base; junction bases outside the gene matches: 10. Germline V CDR1 and CDR2: SGHRS, YFSETQ. The CDR3 covers 17 residues. DNA for the CDR3: TGCGCCAGCAGTCAATTACTGCTAGCGGGGGGCACAGATACGCAGTATTTT. This codes for CASSQLLLAGGTDTQYF.

The chain links TRBV7-9 to TRBJ2-7; weak D call: TRBD1 (6 bases). V lost 3 bases and J lost 0, with 9 bases in between. CDR1 and CDR2 (germline): SEHNR, FQNEAQ (reference sequence). The CDR3 has 14 amino acids. Here the CDR3 reads CASSFRGYSYEQYF. The CDR3 DNA is TGTGCCAGCAGCTTCAGGGGCTACTCCTACGAGCAGTACTTC.

The chain combines TRBV15 with TRBJ2-7, with D perhaps TRBD2 (6 bases). The CDR3 covers 14 residues. Germline V gene sequence: CDR1 LNHNV, CDR2 YYDKDF (reference sequence). Between the trimmed V and J ends, which lost 3 bases and 3 bases, there was a span of 12 bases. Here the CDR3 DNA reads TGTGCCACCAGCAGGCCGGGAGCTTACTACGAGCAGTACTTC. Amino acid sequence: CATSRPGAYYEQYF.

In regard to this clone: The identical CDR3 is also encoded by other nucleotide sequences in the sample. J is TRBJ1-2 and V is TRBV12-5; 8 bases line up with TRBD1. The CDR3 totals 16 residues. The V segment lost 6 bases and the J segment 1 base; nucleotides outside the gene matches: 10. In germline, CDR1 is LGHNT, CDR2 FRNRAP. This CDR3 reads CASGLSTGGGNYGYTF. The DNA of the CDR3 is TGTGCTAGTGGCTTGTCCACAGGGGGAGGTAACTATGGCTACACCTTC.

Turning to this clone: In the same sample, other DNA sequences code for this CDR3. V and J are TRBV28 and TRBJ1-1, with D possibly being TRBD1 (5 bases). V lost 6 bases and J 2 bases, leaving 13 bases between the germline ends. Germline V CDR1 and CDR2: MDHEN, SYDVKM. CDR3 length equals 14 residues. For the CDR3, the DNA is TGTGCCAGCAGCCTCGGACAACTAAACACTGAAGCTTTCTTT. It translates to CASSLGQLNTEAFF.

This rearrangement joins TRBV7-2 to TRBJ1-6; D unresolved. V gave up 3 bases and J gave up 14 bases, with 17 bases separating them. CDR3 length: 14 amino acids. Germline CDR1 and CDR2: SGHTA and FQGNSA. DNA for the CDR3: TGTGCCAGCAGCTTCGAGGGTAGGAGGTCATCCCTCCACTTT. Its translation: CASSFEGRRSSLHF.

This clone has a single count. The V and J genes are TRBV13 and TRBJ2-1; TRBD2 is a possible D gene (5 bases). V was cut by 7 bases and J by 0 bases, with 10 bases left in between. This CDR3 has 14 amino acids. Germline CDR1 and CDR2: PRHDT and FYEKMQ (reference sequence). The CDR3 sequence: CASTGLVSYNEQFF. The CDR3 region has the DNA TGTGCCAGCACCGGACTCGTCTCCTACAATGAGCAGTTCTTC.

Only one count was recorded for this clone. The gene calls are TRBV2 and TRBJ1-1; D perhaps matches TRBD1 (5 bases). V shed 7 bases and J shed 4 bases, with 13 bases lying between them. Germline loops: CDR1 SNHLY, CDR2 FYNNEI. The CDR3 sequence is 13 residues long. CDR3 in DNA: TGTGCCAGCACCCTGCGGGGCGGCACTGAAGCTTTCTTT. Translating it yields CASTLRGGTEAFF.

The table lists this clone with a count of one. The rearrangement links TRBV5-1 to TRBJ2-3; D is possibly TRBD1 (6 bases). CDR3 size: 13 residues. Germline V CDR1 and CDR2: SGHRS, YFSETQ. The V gene lost 2 bases and the J gene lost 4 bases, with 8 bases spanning the gap. The CDR3 bases are TGCGCCAGCAGCTTTACAGGGTCAGATACGCAGTATTTT. It yields the protein CASSFTGSDTQYF.

The chain joins TRBV4-1 to TRBJ2-1; 7 bases fit TRBD1. V shed 1 base, J shed 0 bases, and the junction held 6 bases outside the gene matches. The CDR3 extends over 17 amino acids. CDR1 and CDR2 from the germline V gene are MGHRA and YSYEKL. The CDR3 reads CASSQVEGAHSYNEQFF. The CDR3 region has the DNA TGCGCCAGCAGCCAAGTCGAGGGGGCCCACTCCTACAATGAGCAGTTCTTC.